The subject of this entry is one T cell receptor (beta chain). V shed 2 bases and J shed 5 bases, with 13 bases lying between them. CDR3 length: 15 amino acids. The germline gives CDR1 SGHVS, CDR2 FQNEAQ. These data belong to a study of blood T cells in healthy people across ages. The authors ran a second PCR of 7 to 11 cycles using a sample-barcoded 5' primer and a J-beta primer mix. TCRdb re-analysed the 5' RACE reads in MiXCR, keeping a single row per CDR3 protein. The repertoire holds 1 million or so distinct CDR3 sequences, with around 27% as singletons. The sample also formed part of further work on T cells of mothers and their children.

The specimen sequenced was blood. This clonotype was obtained from a girl aged 2-10 years in good health. V usage is TRBV7-8 and J usage is TRBJ2-1; D is possibly TRBD2 (5 bases). The CDR3 loop reads CASSLTPAANNEQFF. The CDR3 DNA is TGTGCCAGCAGCTTAACCCCAGCGGCAAACAATGAGCAGTTCTTC.